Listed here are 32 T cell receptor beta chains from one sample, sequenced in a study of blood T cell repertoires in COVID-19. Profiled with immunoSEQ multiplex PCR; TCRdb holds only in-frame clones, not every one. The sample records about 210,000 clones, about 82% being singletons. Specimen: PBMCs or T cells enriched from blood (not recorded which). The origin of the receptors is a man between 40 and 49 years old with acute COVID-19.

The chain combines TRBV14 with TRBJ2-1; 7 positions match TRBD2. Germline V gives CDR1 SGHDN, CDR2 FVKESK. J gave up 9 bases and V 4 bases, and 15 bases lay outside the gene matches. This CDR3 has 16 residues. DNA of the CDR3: TGTGCCAGCAGCCGGGCCCCTTGGCGGGAGTTGATTGAGCAGTTCTTC. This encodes CASSRAPWRELIEQFF.

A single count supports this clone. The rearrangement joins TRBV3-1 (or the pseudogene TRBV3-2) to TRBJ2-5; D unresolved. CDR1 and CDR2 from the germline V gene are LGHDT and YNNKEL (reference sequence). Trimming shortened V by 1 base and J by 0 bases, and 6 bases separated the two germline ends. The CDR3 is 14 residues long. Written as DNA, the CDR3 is TGTGCCAGCAGCCAAGGCGGCCACCAAGAGACCCAGTACTTC. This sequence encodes CASSQGGHQETQYF.

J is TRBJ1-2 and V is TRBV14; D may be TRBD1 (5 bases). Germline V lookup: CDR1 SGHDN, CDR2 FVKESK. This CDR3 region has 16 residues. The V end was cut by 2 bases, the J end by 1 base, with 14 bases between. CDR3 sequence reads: CASSQTGTPDNYGYTF. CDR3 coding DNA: TGTGCCAGCAGCCAAACCGGGACTCCAGATAACTATGGCTACACCTTC.

This CDR3 reads CASSLERDLLNEQFF. For the CDR3, the DNA is TGTGCCAGCAGTTTAGAGCGAGATCTCCTCAATGAGCAGTTCTTC. The J gene is TRBJ2-1, the V gene TRBV27; D is ambiguous. Germline CDR1 reads MNHEY; CDR2 reads SMNVEV (reference sequence). Trimming left V 2 bases short and J 6 bases short, with 14 bases between. The CDR3 extends over 15 amino acids.

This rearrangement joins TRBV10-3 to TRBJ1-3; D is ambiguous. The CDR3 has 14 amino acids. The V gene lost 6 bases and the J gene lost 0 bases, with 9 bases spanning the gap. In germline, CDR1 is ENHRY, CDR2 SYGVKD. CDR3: CAISDSDSGNTIYF. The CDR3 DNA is TGTGCCATCAGCGACTCCGACTCTGGAAACACCATATATTTT.

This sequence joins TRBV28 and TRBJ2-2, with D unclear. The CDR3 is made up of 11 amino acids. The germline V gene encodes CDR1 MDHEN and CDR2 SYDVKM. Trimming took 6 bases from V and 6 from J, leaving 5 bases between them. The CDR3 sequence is CASSQSGELFF. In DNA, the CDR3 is TGTGCCAGCAGCCAATCCGGGGAGCTGTTTTTT.

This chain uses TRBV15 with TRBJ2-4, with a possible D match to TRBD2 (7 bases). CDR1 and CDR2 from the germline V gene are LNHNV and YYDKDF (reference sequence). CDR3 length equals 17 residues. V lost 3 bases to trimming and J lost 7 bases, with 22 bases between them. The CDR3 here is CATSRGTTQGRGNIQYF. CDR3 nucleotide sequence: TGTGCCACCAGCAGGGGGACTACCCAGGGGCGGGGGAACATTCAGTACTTC.

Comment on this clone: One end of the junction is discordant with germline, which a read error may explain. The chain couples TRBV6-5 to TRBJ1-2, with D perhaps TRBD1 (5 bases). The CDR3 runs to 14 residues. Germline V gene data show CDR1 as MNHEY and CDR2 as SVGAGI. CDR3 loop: CASNYERGGYGYTF. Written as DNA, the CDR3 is TGTGCCAGCAATTACGAGCGGGGGGGGTATGGCTACACCTTC.

The CDR3 coding sequence is TGTGCCAGCAGCTCGACAGGGGTATTGTTCGAGCAGTACTTC. It is translated as CASSSTGVLFEQYF. This rearrangement joins TRBV7-9 to TRBJ2-7, with 8 bases lining up with TRBD1. V lost 4 bases to trimming and J lost 6 bases; unmatched junction nucleotides: 8. The CDR3 has 14 residues. Germline CDR1 is SEHNR and CDR2 is FQNEAQ (reference sequence).

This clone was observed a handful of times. The CDR3 region has the DNA TGCGCCAGCAGGACAGGGTTCGTTGATTCACCCCTCCACTTT. Translating gives CASRTGFVDSPLHF. This sequence joins TRBV5-1 and TRBJ1-6, with 7 bases fitting TRBD1. Germline V CDR1 and CDR2: SGHRS, YFSETQ. The CDR3 is made up of 14 amino acids. Trimming at V came to 5 bases and at J to 8 bases, leaving 7 bases not matched to a gene.

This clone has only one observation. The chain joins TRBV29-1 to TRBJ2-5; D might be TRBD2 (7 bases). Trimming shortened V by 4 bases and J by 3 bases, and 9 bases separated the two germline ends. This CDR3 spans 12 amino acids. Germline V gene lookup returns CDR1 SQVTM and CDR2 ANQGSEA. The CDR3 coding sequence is TGCAGCGTTGTAGGGGGGGAAGAGACCCAGTACTTC. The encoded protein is CSVVGGEETQYF. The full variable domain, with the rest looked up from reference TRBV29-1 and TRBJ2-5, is SAVISQKPSRDICQRGTSLTIQCQVDSQVTMMFWYRQQPGQSLTLIATANQGSEATYESGFVIDKFPISRPNLTFSTLTVSNMSPEDSSIYLCSVVGGEETQYFGPGTRLLVL.

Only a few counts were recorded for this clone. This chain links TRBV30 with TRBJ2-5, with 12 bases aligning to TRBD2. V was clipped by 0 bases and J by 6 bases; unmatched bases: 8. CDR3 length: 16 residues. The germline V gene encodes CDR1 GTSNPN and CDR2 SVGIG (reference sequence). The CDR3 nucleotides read TGTGCCTGGAGTGTCCTAGCGGGAGGGCCTACGAAGACCCAGTACTTC. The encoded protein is CAWSVLAGGPTKTQYF.

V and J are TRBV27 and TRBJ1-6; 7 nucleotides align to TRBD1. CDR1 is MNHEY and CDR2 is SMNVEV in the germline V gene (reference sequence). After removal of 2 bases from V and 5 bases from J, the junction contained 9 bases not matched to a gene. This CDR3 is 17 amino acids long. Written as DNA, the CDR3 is TGTGCCAGCAGTTTACTAAAAGCGACAGGGAATAATTCACCCCTCCACTTT. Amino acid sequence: CASSLLKATGNNSPLHF.

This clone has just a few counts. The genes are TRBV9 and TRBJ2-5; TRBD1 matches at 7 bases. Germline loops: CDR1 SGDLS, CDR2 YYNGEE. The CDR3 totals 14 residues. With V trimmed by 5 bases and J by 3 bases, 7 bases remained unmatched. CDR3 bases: TGTGCCAGCAGTATGACAGGGTTTGAAGAGACCCAGTACTTC. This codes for CASSMTGFEETQYF.

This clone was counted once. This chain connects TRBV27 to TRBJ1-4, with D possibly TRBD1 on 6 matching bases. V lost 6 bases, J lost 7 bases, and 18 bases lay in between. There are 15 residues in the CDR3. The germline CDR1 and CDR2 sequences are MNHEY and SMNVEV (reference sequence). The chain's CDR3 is CASRKGGASREKLFF. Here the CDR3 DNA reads TGTGCCAGCAGAAAAGGGGGGGCCAGCCGTGAAAAACTGTTTTTT.

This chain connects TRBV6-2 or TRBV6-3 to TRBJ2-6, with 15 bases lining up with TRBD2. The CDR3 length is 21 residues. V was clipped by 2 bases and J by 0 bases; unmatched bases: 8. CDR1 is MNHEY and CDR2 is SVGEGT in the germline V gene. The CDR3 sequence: CASSYDTGTSGGRSGANVLTF. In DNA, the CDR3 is TGTGCCAGCAGTTACGACACGGGGACTAGCGGGGGGCGCTCTGGGGCCAACGTCCTGACTTTC.

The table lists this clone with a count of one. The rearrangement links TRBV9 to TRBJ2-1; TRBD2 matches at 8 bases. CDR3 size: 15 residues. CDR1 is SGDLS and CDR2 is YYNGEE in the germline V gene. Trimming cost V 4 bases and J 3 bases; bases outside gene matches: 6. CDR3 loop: CASSPTLAVYNEQFF. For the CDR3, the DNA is TGTGCCAGCAGCCCGACACTAGCGGTCTACAATGAGCAGTTCTTC.

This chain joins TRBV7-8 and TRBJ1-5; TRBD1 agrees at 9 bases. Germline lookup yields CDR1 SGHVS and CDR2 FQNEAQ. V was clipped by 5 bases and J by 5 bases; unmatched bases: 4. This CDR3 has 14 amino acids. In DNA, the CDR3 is TGTGCCAGCAGCAGGGACAGGGCTGATCAGCCCCAGCATTTT. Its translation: CASSRDRADQPQHF.

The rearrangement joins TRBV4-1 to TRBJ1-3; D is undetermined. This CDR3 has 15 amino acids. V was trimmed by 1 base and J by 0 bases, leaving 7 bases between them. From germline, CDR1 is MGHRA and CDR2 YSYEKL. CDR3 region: CASSQGRASGNTIYF. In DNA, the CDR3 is TGCGCCAGCAGCCAAGGGCGGGCCTCTGGAAACACCATATATTTT.

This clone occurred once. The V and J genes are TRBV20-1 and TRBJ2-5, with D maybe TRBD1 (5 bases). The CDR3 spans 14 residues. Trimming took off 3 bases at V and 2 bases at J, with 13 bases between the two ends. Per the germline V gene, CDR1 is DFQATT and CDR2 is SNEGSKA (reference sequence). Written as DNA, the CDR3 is TGCAGTGCTAGTGTGCAGGGCCGACAAGAGACCCAGTACTTC. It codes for CSASVQGRQETQYF.

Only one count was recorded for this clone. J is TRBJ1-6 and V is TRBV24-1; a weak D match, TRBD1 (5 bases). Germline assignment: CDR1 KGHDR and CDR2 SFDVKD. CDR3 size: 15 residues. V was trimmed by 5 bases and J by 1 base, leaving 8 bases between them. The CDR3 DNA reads TGTGCCACCAGTGCCGGGGGATCCTATAATTCACCCCTCCACTTT. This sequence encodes CATSAGGSYNSPLHF.

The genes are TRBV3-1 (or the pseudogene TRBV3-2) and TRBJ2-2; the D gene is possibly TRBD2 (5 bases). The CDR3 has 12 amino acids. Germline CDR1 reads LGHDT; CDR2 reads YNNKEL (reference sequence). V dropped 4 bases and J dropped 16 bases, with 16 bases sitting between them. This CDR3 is CASSPSGSGPFF. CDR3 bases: TGTGCCAGCAGCCCGAGTGGGAGTGGTCCGTTTTTT.

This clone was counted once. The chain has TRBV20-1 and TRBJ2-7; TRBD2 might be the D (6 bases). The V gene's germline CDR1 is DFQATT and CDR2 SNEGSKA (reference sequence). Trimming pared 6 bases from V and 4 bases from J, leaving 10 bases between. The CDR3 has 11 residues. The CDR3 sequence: CSARRAYEQYF. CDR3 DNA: TGCAGTGCCCGGAGGGCTTACGAGCAGTACTTC.

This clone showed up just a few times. This chain's CDR3 is CASSTGLGYTF. The CDR3 DNA reads TGTGCCAGCAGCACAGGGCTCGGCTACACCTTC. The chain has TRBV2 and TRBJ1-2, with a tentative D call TRBD1 (6 bases). Germline-derived CDR1 and CDR2 are SNHLY and FYNNEI. This CDR3 has 11 amino acids. Trimming removed 6 bases at V and 8 bases at J, with 10 bases between.

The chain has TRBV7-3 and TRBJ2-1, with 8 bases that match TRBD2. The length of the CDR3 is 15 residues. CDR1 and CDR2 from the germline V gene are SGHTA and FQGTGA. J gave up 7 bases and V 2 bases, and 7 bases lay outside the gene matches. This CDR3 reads CASSLSGGPRNEQFF. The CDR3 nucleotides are TGTGCCAGCAGCTTATCGGGAGGGCCTAGGAATGAGCAGTTCTTC.

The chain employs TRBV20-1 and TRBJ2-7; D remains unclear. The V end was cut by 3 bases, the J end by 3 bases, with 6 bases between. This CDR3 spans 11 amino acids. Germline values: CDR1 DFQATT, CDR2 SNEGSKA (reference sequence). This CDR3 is CSARSYYEQYF. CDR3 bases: TGCAGTGCTAGGAGCTACTACGAGCAGTACTTC.

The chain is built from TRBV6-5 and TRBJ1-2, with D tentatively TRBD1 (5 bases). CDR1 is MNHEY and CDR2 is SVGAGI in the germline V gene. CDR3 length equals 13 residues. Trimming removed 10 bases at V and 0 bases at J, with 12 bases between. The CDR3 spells CAIRSTANYGYTF. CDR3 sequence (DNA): TGTGCCATTAGATCGACAGCTAACTATGGCTACACCTTC.

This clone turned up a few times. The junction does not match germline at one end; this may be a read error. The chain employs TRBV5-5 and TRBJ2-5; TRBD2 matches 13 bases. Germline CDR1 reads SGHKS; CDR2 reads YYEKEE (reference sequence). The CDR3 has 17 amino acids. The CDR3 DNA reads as TGTGCCAGCAGTTTGGGACTAGCGGGGTGGGGCCGGGAGACCCAGTACTTC. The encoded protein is CASSLGLAGWGRETQYF.

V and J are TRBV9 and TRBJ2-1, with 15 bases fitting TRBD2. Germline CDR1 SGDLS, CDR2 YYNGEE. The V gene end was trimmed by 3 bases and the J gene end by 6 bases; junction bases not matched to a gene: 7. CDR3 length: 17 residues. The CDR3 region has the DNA TGTGCCAGCAGCGCCCCCGGACTAGCGGGAGGGAGCAATGAGCAGTTCTTC. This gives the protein CASSAPGLAGGSNEQFF.

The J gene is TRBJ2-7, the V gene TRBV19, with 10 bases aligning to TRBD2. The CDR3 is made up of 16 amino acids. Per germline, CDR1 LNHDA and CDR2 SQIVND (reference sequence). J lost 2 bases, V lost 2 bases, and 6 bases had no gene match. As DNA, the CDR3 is TGTGCCAGTAGTATAAACTTAGCGGGAGGTACCTACGAGCAGTACTTC. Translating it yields CASSINLAGGTYEQYF.

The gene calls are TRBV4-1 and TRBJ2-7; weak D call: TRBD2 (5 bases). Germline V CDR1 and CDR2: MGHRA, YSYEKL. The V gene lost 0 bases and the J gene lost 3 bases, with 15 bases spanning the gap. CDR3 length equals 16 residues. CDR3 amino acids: CASSQEGTRTRYEQYF. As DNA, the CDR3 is TGCGCCAGCAGCCAAGAAGGCACGCGGACTCGCTACGAGCAGTACTTC.

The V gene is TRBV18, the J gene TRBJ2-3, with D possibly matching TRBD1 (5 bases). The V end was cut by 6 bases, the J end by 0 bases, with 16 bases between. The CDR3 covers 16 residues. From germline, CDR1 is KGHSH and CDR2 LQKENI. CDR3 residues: CASSPGRTSSTDTQYF. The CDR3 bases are TGTGCCAGCTCGCCTGGCAGGACATCTAGCACAGATACGCAGTATTTT.